The next 31 T cell receptor beta chains were all read from a single sample in a study of regulatory T cells in long-lasting Graves disease. Arm-PCR of CDR3 regions and iRepertoire HTBI primers were used to build TCR beta libraries. TCRdb passed the multiplex PCR reads through MiXCR, listing each CDR3 protein once. The repertoire includes about 220,000 distinct CDR3 sequences, around 18% of them detected once, and about 20% sits in the top ten. Time point described: newly diagnosed GD, antithyroid drugs for less than 3 months. Making the TCR library involved RNA that had been extracted from PBMCs. Sample: peripheral blood mononuclear cells (PBMCs), taken at new diagnosis, from a patient treated with antithyroid drugs. The receptor source for this set is a female donor with Graves disease.

In this sample, this clonotype turned up many times. The chain has TRBV11-2 and TRBJ1-2; the match to TRBD1 covers 7 bases. Trimming cost V 3 bases and J 2 bases; bases outside gene matches: 0. The germline V gene has CDR1 SGHAT and CDR2 FQNNGV. This CDR3 region has 13 residues. This CDR3 is CASSFRGNYGYTF. The CDR3 DNA follows: TGTGCCAGCAGCTTCAGGGGGAACTATGGCTACACCTTC.

This clonotype was recorded many times. V usage is TRBV6-1 and J usage is TRBJ2-2; D might be TRBD1 (5 bases). V lost 7 bases to trimming and J lost 2 bases, with 11 bases between them. The CDR3 is 14 residues long. Germline loops: CDR1 MNHNS, CDR2 SASEGT. CDR3 region: CASTNRINTGELFF. The CDR3 DNA sequence: TGTGCCAGCACGAACAGGATTAACACCGGGGAGCTGTTTTTT.

The sample holds many counts of this clonotype. The CDR3 DNA reads as TGTGCCAGCAGCGCCGCGGGGGGCTTATATGGCTACACCTTC. This sequence encodes CASSAAGGLYGYTF. This chain uses TRBV28 with TRBJ1-2; a possible D gene is TRBD1 (6 bases). Deletions cut 6 bases from V and 5 bases from J, with 16 bases between. Germline loops: CDR1 MDHEN, CDR2 SYDVKM. This CDR3 is built from 14 residues.

The J gene is TRBJ2-3, the V gene TRBV4-2; possibly TRBD2 for D (5 bases). CDR1 is LGHNA, CDR2 YNFKEQ, per germline. V gave up 1 base and J gave up 6 bases, with 11 bases separating them. This CDR3 spans 14 amino acids. This CDR3 is CASSQGFGEDTQYF. In nucleotides, the CDR3 is TGTGCCAGCAGCCAAGGTTTTGGGGAGGATACGCAGTATTTT.

The J gene is TRBJ1-5, the V gene TRBV2; 8 bases align to TRBD1. Germline CDR1 SNHLY, CDR2 FYNNEI. The CDR3 consists of 14 residues. V shed 4 bases, J shed 11 bases, and the junction held 10 bases outside the gene matches. This CDR3 reads CASSGTGSGETQHF. CDR3 nucleotides: TGTGCCAGCAGTGGGACAGGGTCAGGAGAGACCCAGCATTTT. The whole variable domain, remainder taken from reference TRBV2 and TRBJ1-5, is EPEVTQTPSHQVTQMGQEVILRCVPISNHLYFYWYRQILGQKVEFLVSFYNNEISEKSEIFDDQFSVERPDGSNFTLKIRSTKLEDSAMYFCASSGTGSGETQHFGDGTRLSIL.

This clonotype was seen at least ten times. The V and J genes are TRBV7-9 and TRBJ2-3; D remains unclear. This CDR3 has 14 residues. Between the trimmed V and J ends, which lost 0 bases and 0 bases, there was a span of 4 bases. Germline assignment: CDR1 SEHNR and CDR2 FQNEAQ (reference sequence). The CDR3 sequence: CASSLAESTDTQYF. The CDR3 DNA follows: TGTGCCAGCAGCTTAGCGGAGAGCACAGATACGCAGTATTTT.

The chain links TRBV5-1 to TRBJ2-1, with D tentatively TRBD1 or TRBD2 (5 bases each). V lost 6 bases and J 4 bases, leaving 20 bases between the germline ends. In germline, CDR1 is SGHRS, CDR2 YFSETQ. CDR3 size: 16 residues. Here the CDR3 reads CASNTGRTPYYNEQFF. The CDR3 DNA reads as TGCGCCAGCAACACGGGGCGAACCCCTTATTACAATGAGCAGTTCTTC. The whole variable domain, filled in from reference TRBV5-1 and TRBJ2-1, reads KAGVTQTPRYLIKTRGQQVTLSCSPISGHRSVSWYQQTPGQGLQFLFEYFSETQRNKGNFPGRFSGRQFSNSRSEMNVSTLELGDSALYLCASNTGRTPYYNEQFFGPGTRLTVL.

Here the CDR3 DNA reads TGTGCCAGCACCCCCGCAGGACAGGGGGCTTGGGAGACCCAGTACTTC. This translates into CASTPAGQGAWETQYF. The chain has TRBV7-2 and TRBJ2-5; 11 nucleotides match TRBD1. In germline, CDR1 is SGHTA, CDR2 FQGNSA. The CDR3 is made up of 16 amino acids. V lost 7 bases and J lost 5; bases outside the gene matches: 12. Supplemented by reference TRBV7-2 and TRBJ2-5, the full variable domain reads GAGVSQSPSNKVTEKGKDVELRCDPISGHTALYWYRQSLGQGLEFLIYFQGNSAPDKSGLPSDRFSAERTGGSVSTLTIQRTQQEDSAVYLCASTPAGQGAWETQYFGPGTRLLVL.

This clonotype was recorded many times. The chain joins TRBV2 to TRBJ2-3, with 9 bases identical to TRBD2. The CDR3 runs 14 residues. From germline, CDR1 is SNHLY and CDR2 FYNNEI. The trim removed 5 bases at V and 5 bases at J, leaving 5 bases unmatched. The DNA for the CDR3 is TGTGCCAGCAGTTGGTTAGCGGGAGTAGATACGCAGTATTTT. It codes for CASSWLAGVDTQYF. The complete variable domain, with remaining parts taken from reference TRBV2 and TRBJ2-3, reads EPEVTQTPSHQVTQMGQEVILRCVPISNHLYFYWYRQILGQKVEFLVSFYNNEISEKSEIFDDQFSVERPDGSNFTLKIRSTKLEDSAMYFCASSWLAGVDTQYFGPGTRLTVL.

The chain employs TRBV11-2 and TRBJ2-7, with D unresolved. V lost 2 bases and J 7 bases, leaving 12 bases between the germline ends. The germline CDR1 and CDR2 sequences are SGHAT and FQNNGV. The CDR3 has 13 amino acids. The CDR3 protein is CASSLILVGEQYF. In DNA form, the CDR3 reads TGTGCCAGCAGCTTAATCCTGGTGGGTGAGCAGTACTTC.

This clonotype has a handful of counts. The J gene is TRBJ1-5, the V gene TRBV4-1; 8 positions agree with TRBD1. The CDR3 extends over 17 amino acids. Germline values: CDR1 MGHRA, CDR2 YSYEKL. V lost 1 base, J lost 6 bases, and 11 bases stayed unmatched. For the CDR3, the DNA is TGCGCCAGCAGCCAAGTCCCCGACCAGGGGGCAGGTCAGCCCCAGCATTTT. Its protein product is CASSQVPDQGAGQPQHF.

This clonotype was counted many times. The chain uses TRBV10-3 and TRBJ1-5, with 10 bases aligning to TRBD1. V was clipped by 7 bases and J by 1 base; unmatched bases: 4. The CDR3 spans 15 residues. The germline CDR1 and CDR2 sequences are ENHRY and SYGVKD. The DNA of the CDR3 is TGTGCCATCAAAGGGACAGGGGAGAGCAATCAGCCCCAGCATTTT. Protein product: CAIKGTGESNQPQHF.

This clonotype was picked up many times. The V call is TRBV12-3 or TRBV12-4, the J call TRBJ1-5; no clear D. The CDR3 runs to 13 residues. Trimming removed 1 base at V and 5 bases at J, with 6 bases between. CDR3: CASSLGGDQPQHF. In nucleotides, the CDR3 is TGTGCCAGCAGTTTAGGGGGAGATCAGCCCCAGCATTTT.

In this sample, this clonotype turned up many times. This rearrangement joins TRBV12-3 or TRBV12-4 to TRBJ2-1; D may be TRBD2 (6 bases). V shed 6 bases and J shed 4 bases, with 13 bases lying between them. The CDR3 has 14 residues. The CDR3 DNA is TGTGCCAGCAGCCCCGCAGGAGGGTACAATGAGCAGTTCTTC. Translation gives CASSPAGGYNEQFF.

Ten or more counts support this clonotype. V gene TRBV5-6 combines with J gene TRBJ1-3; D gene ambiguous. Germline values: CDR1 SGHDT, CDR2 YYEEEE. The CDR3 has 14 residues. Between the trimmed V and J ends, which lost 2 bases and 0 bases, there was a span of 6 bases. CDR3 nucleotide sequence: TGTGCCAGCAGCTTTAGTATCTCTGGAAACACCATATATTTT. Translated: CASSFSISGNTIYF. The variable domain in full, with the rest retrieved from reference TRBV5-6 and TRBJ1-3, is DAGVTQSPTHLIKTRGQQVTLRCSPKSGHDTVSWYQQALGQGPQFIFQYYEEEERQRGNFPDRFSGHQFPNYSSELNVNALLLGDSALYLCASSFSISGNTIYFGEGSWLTVV.

In its sample, this clonotype was seen many times. The chain links TRBV2 to TRBJ2-3, with D perhaps matching TRBD1 or TRBD2 (5 bases each). Per germline, CDR1 SNHLY and CDR2 FYNNEI. CDR3 length: 13 residues. Trimming cost V 2 bases and J 6 bases, with 9 bases left between them. The CDR3 DNA reads as TGTGCCAGCAGTGAACAGGGAGCTGATACGCAGTATTTT. Translated, it gives CASSEQGADTQYF.

Note on this clonotype: A far bigger clonotype differs at one base, so this is likely a read error. The V and J genes are TRBV12-3 or TRBV12-4 and TRBJ1-4, with unresolved D. This CDR3 region has 10 residues. CDR3 region: CASSFEKLSF. As DNA, the CDR3 is TGTGCCAGCAGTTTTGAAAAACTGTCTTTT.

This clonotype appeared a few times. A far larger clone is a single base away, which makes a read error likely. CDR3 region: CASSEGTGIGEIQYF. The CDR3 DNA reads TGTGCCAGCAGTGAAGGGACAGGGATCGGAGAGATCCAGTACTTC. The chain links TRBV2 to TRBJ2-1; TRBD1 agrees at 8 bases. With the DNA end fitting TRBJ2-5 better, the J assignment may be wrong. The CDR3 is 15 residues long. CDR1 and CDR2 from the germline V gene are SNHLY and FYNNEI.

This clonotype was counted ten times or more. The chain has TRBV24-1 and TRBJ1-2, with D unclear. Trimming took 0 bases from V and 9 from J, leaving 4 bases between them. This CDR3 contains 11 residues. The germline gives CDR1 KGHDR, CDR2 SFDVKD. The CDR3 bases are TGTGCCACCAGTGATTTGAGCCGCTACACCTTC. This translates into CATSDLSRYTF.

This clonotype showed up many times. The chain employs TRBV7-9 and TRBJ2-7, with D tentatively TRBD2 (6 bases). This CDR3 comprises 13 residues. CDR1 SEHNR and CDR2 FQNEAQ come from the germline V gene (reference sequence). Trimming shortened V by 1 base and J by 3 bases, and 7 bases separated the two germline ends. The CDR3 protein is CASSLGTNYEQYF. The CDR3 DNA reads TGTGCCAGCAGCTTAGGGACTAACTACGAGCAGTACTTC.

This clonotype was seen ten or more times. V and J are TRBV12-3 or TRBV12-4 and TRBJ2-5; TRBD1 is a possible D gene (5 bases). Trimming left V 4 bases short and J 2 bases short, with 11 bases between. The CDR3 length is 14 residues. CDR3 amino acids: CASSSPDTQETQYF. Written as DNA, the CDR3 is TGTGCCAGCAGTTCTCCGGACACACAAGAGACCCAGTACTTC.

V usage is TRBV20-1 and J usage is TRBJ2-7, with D unclear. Germline V CDR1 and CDR2: DFQATT, SNEGSKA (reference sequence). The CDR3 covers 11 residues. The ends were cut back, 0 bases at V and 6 bases at J, with 6 bases in the middle. DNA of the CDR3: TGCAGTGCTAGAGATCCGTCCGAGCAGTACTTC. It is translated as CSARDPSEQYF.

The chain uses TRBV19 and TRBJ2-1, with 9 nucleotides matching TRBD1. The CDR3 runs to 15 residues. The germline V gene encodes CDR1 LNHDA and CDR2 SQIVND (reference sequence). V dropped 6 bases and J dropped 1; count of bases not matched to a gene: 4. The CDR3 bases are TGTGCCAGTAGCGGGACAGGGAGGTCCTACAATGAGCAGTTCTTC. This translates into CASSGTGRSYNEQFF.

The V gene is TRBV5-6, the J gene TRBJ2-1; 12 nucleotides match TRBD2. Per the germline V gene, CDR1 is SGHDT and CDR2 is YYEEEE. The trim removed 2 bases at V and 6 bases at J, leaving 9 bases unmatched. CDR3 length: 17 residues. The CDR3 reads CASSLTGGTSGLNEQFF. The CDR3 nucleotides read TGTGCCAGCAGCTTAACCGGAGGGACTAGCGGGCTCAATGAGCAGTTCTTC. Using reference TRBV5-6 and TRBJ2-1 for the parts outside the CDR3, the full variable domain is DAGVTQSPTHLIKTRGQQVTLRCSPKSGHDTVSWYQQALGQGPQFIFQYYEEEERQRGNFPDRFSGHQFPNYSSELNVNALLLGDSALYLCASSLTGGTSGLNEQFFGPGTRLTVL.

At least ten counts were recorded for this clonotype. The J gene is TRBJ1-5, the V gene TRBV3-1; D unclear. The CDR3 is 13 amino acids. Trimming left V 4 bases short and J 5 bases short, with 9 bases between. Looked up from germline, CDR1 is LGHDT and CDR2 is YNNKEL (reference sequence). The CDR3 DNA follows: TGTGCCAGCAGCCTGGGCCTATATCAGCCCCAGCATTTT. This codes for CASSLGLYQPQHF.

This clonotype was detected many times. The chain combines TRBV24-1 with TRBJ2-5; D assignment may be TRBD1 or TRBD2 (6 bases each). Germline CDR1 and CDR2: KGHDR and SFDVKD. The CDR3 has 15 amino acids. V lost 3 bases and J 5 bases, leaving 15 bases between the germline ends. CDR3 region: CATSDTPDSGETQYF. DNA for the CDR3: TGTGCCACCAGTGATACCCCGGACAGCGGGGAGACCCAGTACTTC.

This clonotype was counted many times. The V call is TRBV2, the J call TRBJ2-3; 11 nucleotides match TRBD2. Germline loops: CDR1 SNHLY, CDR2 FYNNEI. V shed 7 bases and J 4 bases; nucleotides not matched to a gene: 13. The CDR3 is made up of 17 amino acids. CDR3 bases: TGTGCCAGCACCGGGACTAGCGGTCCCGGCGGTGCAGATACGCAGTATTTT. Translating it yields CASTGTSGPGGADTQYF.

The sample holds many counts of this clonotype. This rearrangement joins TRBV19 to TRBJ1-2; D gene unclear. Germline CDR1 reads LNHDA; CDR2 reads SQIVND (reference sequence). The CDR3 has 13 amino acids. Trimming shortened V by 7 bases and J by 0 bases, and 9 bases separated the two germline ends. The CDR3, as DNA: TGTGCCAGTACCGACTCAGCTAACTATGGCTACACCTTC. It encodes CASTDSANYGYTF. Full variable domain (outside the CDR3, taken from reference TRBV19 and TRBJ1-2): DGGITQSPKYLFRKEGQNVTLSCEQNLNHDAMYWYRQDPGQGLRLIYYSQIVNDFQKGDIAEGYSVSREKKESFPLTVTSAQKNPTAFYLCASTDSANYGYTFGSGTRLTVV.

To note about this clonotype: One base away lies a much larger clone, so this may be a sequencing read error. The rearrangement links TRBV6-1 to TRBJ1-5; D remains ambiguous. From germline, CDR1 is MNHNS and CDR2 SASEGT. The CDR3 contains 14 residues. CDR3 DNA sequence: TGTGCCGGCAGCCCCGTTAGTAGCAATCAGCCCCAGCATTTT. It specifies CAGSPVSSNQPQHF.

This clonotype occurred many times. This chain uses TRBV15 with TRBJ2-5; perhaps TRBD2 as D (5 bases). Germline CDR1 reads LNHNV; CDR2 reads YYDKDF (reference sequence). The CDR3 spans 12 residues. V was cut by 0 bases and J by 13 bases, with 12 bases left in between. The CDR3 here is CATSRDRGKTYF. As DNA, the CDR3 is TGTGCCACCAGCAGAGATCGGGGTAAAACGTACTTC.

Concerning this clonotype: This likely came from a read error, as a far larger clone is one base away. The genes are TRBV30 and TRBJ2-1; 10 nucleotides match TRBD1. With 5 bases clipped from V and 13 bases from J, the junction kept 20 bases outside the gene matches. The CDR3 contains 16 residues. Germline V gene sequence: CDR1 GTSNPN, CDR2 SVGIG (reference sequence). This chain's CDR3 is CAWVTGGEFGGETQFF. The DNA for the CDR3 is TGTGCCTGGGTGACAGGGGGCGAATTCGGGGGAGAGACCCAGTTCTTC.